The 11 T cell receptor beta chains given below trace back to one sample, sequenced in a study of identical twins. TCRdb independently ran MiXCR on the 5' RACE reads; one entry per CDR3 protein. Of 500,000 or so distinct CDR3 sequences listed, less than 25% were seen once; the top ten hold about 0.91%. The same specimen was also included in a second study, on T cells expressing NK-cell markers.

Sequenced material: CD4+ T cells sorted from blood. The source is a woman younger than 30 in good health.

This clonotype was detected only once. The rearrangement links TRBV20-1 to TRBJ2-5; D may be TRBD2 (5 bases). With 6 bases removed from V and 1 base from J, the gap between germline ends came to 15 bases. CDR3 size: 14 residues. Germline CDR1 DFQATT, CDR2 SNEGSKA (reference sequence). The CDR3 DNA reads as TGCAGTGCAACTACTAGAGTCCTCCAAGAGACCCAGTACTTC. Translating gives CSATTRVLQETQYF.

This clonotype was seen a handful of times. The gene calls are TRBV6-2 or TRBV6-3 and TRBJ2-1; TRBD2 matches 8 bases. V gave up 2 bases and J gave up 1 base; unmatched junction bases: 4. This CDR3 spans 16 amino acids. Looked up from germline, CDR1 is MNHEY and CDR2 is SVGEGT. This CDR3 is CASSYVAGGSYNEQFF. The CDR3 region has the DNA TGTGCCAGCAGTTACGTGGCGGGGGGTTCCTACAATGAGCAGTTCTTC.

The CDR3, as DNA: TGCGCCAGCAGCCAAGCATACGGGGGGATCTACAATGAGCAGTTCTTC. Translating it yields CASSQAYGGIYNEQFF. The chain uses TRBV4-1 and TRBJ2-1, with 7 bases matching TRBD2. This CDR3 has 16 residues. After removal of 1 base from V and 3 bases from J, the junction contained 6 bases not matched to a gene. CDR1 is MGHRA, CDR2 YSYEKL, per germline.

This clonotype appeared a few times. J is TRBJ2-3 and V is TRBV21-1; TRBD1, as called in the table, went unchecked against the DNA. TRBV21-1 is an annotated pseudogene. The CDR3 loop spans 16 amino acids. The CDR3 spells CASSKEGGGVTDTQYF. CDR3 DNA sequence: TGTGCCAGCAGCAAAGAAGGGGGGGGCGTCACAGATACGCAGTATTTT.

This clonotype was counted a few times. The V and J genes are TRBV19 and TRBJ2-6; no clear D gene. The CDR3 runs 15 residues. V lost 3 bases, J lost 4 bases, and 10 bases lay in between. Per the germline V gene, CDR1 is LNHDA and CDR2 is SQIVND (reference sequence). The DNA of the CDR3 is TGTGCCAGTAGTATTGGGTCGGCCGGGGCCAACGTCCTGACTTTC. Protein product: CASSIGSAGANVLTF.

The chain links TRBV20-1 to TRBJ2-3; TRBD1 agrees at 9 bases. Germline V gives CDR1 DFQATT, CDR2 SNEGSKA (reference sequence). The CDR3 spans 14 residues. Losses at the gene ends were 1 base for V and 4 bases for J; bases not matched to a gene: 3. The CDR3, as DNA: TGCAGTGCTAGAGGGGACAGGGAACCAGATACGCAGTATTTT. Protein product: CSARGDREPDTQYF.

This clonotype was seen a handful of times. As DNA, the CDR3 is TGTGCCAGCAGCCTAAGACTAGATTCTCTTACTAGTAAGGTTAATGAGCAGTTCTTC. Residues: CASSLRLDSLTSKVNEQFF. This chain connects TRBV12-3 or TRBV12-4 to TRBJ2-1; tentatively, D is TRBD2 (6 bases). CDR3 length: 19 residues. Trimming removed 6 bases from V and 7 bases from J, with 31 bases in between.

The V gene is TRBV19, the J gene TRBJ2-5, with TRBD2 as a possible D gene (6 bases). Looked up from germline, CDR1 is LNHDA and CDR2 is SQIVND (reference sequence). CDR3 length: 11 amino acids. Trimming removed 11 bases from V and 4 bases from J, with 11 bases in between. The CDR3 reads CAARGGETQYF. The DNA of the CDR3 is TGTGCCGCGCGGGGTGGAGAGACCCAGTACTTC.

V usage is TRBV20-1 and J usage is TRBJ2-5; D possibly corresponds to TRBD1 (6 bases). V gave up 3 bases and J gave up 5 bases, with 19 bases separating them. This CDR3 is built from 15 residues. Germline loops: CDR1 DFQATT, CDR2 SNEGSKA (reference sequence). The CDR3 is CSARTTRQAGETQYF. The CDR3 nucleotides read TGCAGTGCTAGGACGACCCGACAGGCTGGGGAGACCCAGTACTTC.

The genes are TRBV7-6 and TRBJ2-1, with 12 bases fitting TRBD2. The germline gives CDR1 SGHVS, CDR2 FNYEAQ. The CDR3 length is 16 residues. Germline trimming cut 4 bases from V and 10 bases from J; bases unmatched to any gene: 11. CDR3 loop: CASSSTLAGGPREQFF. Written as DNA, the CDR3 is TGTGCCAGCAGCTCGACCCTAGCGGGAGGGCCAAGGGAGCAGTTCTTC.

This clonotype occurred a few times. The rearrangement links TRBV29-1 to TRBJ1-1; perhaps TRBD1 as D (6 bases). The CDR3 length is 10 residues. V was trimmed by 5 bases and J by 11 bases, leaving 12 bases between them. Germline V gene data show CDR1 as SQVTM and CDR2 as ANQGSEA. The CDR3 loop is CSVRGGEAFF. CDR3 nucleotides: TGCAGCGTTAGAGGGGGAGAGGCTTTCTTT.